Sequencing of this T cell receptor beta chain was carried out in a study of a mutant IDH1 vaccine in newly diagnosed glioma. Study details: Vaccination of patients was performed eight times, in weeks 1, 3, 5, 7, 11, 15, 19 and 23. Former treatment meant radiotherapy, temozolomide, or both; the majority had gotten both. Onset of vaccination occurred 4-6 weeks following radiotherapy alone, or with temozolomide cycles.

With regard to this clone: No antigen is known for it.

Indicated time point: week 23, last vaccination. What each vaccine dose contained was 300 ug of mutant IDH1 20-mer peptide, accompanied by topical imiquimod. Each tumor in the donors was a new WHO grade 3 or 4 astrocytoma, IDH1-mutant and ATRX-lost. Germline values: CDR1 MDHEN, CDR2 SYDVKM. This CDR3 contains 15 residues. The J segment lost 3 bases and the V segment lost 5 bases, leaving 3 bases of the junction unmatched. Generated by immunoSEQ multiplex PCR, the TCRdb table keeps only in-frame clones and is missing some. This sample yields about 65,000 clones, of which 80% to 90% are seen a single time; about 4% belongs to the top ten.

The source was PBMCs, collected from a glioma patient whose treatment included an IDH1 peptide vaccine. The receptor was derived from a young man with glioma. The chain recombines TRBV28 with TRBJ2-1; TRBD2 matches 11 bases. DNA for the CDR3: TGTGCCAGCAGTCCGGGACTAGCGGACTACAATGAGCAGTTCTTC. Translated: CASSPGLADYNEQFF. Full variable domain (missing parts from reference TRBV28 and TRBJ2-1): DVKVTQSSRYLVKRTGEKVFLECVQDMDHENMFWYRQDPGLGLRLIYFSYDVKMKEKGDIPEGYSVSREKKERFSLILESASTNQTSMYLCASSPGLADYNEQFFGPGTRLTVL.